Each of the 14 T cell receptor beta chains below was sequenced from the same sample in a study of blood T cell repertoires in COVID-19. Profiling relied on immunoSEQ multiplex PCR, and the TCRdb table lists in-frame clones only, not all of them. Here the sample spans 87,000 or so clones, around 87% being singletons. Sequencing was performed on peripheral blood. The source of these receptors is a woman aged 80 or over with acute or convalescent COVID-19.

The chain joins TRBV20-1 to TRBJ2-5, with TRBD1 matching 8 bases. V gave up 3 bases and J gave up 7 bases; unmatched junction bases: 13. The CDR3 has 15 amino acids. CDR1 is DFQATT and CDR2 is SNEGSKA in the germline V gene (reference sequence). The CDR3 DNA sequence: TGCAGTGCTAGTTCGCAGGGGGCGTCAAGATCGACCCAGTACTTC. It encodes CSASSQGASRSTQYF.

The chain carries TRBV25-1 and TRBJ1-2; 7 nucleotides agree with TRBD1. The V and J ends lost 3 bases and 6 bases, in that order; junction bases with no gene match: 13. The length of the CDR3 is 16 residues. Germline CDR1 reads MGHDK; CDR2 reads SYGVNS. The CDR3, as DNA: TGTGCCAGCAGTGACCACTCCCAGGGGGTAGAAAATGGCTACACCTTC. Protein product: CASSDHSQGVENGYTF.

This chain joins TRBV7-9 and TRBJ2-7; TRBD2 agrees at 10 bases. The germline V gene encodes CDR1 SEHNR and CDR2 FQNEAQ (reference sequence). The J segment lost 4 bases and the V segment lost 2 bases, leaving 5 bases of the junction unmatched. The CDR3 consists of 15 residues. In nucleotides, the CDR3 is TGTGCCAGCAGCTTAATGCTAGCGGGGGAGTACGAGCAGTACTTC. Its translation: CASSLMLAGEYEQYF.

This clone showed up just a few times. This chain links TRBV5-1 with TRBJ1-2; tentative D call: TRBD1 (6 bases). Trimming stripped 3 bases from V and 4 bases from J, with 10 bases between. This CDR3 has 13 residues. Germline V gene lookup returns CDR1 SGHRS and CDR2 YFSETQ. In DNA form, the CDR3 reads TGCGCCAGCAGCTGGGGACACAGCTATGGCTACACCTTC. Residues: CASSWGHSYGYTF.

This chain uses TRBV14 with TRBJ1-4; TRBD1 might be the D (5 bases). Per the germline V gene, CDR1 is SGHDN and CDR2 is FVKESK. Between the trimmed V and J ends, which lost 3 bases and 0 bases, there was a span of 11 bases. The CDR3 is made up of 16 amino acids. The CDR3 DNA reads TGTGCCAGCAGCCAGGAGACAGCTGCAACTAATGAAAAACTGTTTTTT. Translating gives CASSQETAATNEKLFF.

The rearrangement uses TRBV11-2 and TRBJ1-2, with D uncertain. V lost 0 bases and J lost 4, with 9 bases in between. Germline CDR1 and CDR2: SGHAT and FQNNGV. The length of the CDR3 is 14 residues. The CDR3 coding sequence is TGTGCCAGCAGCTTAGAACGCGTAGCCTATGGCTACACCTTC. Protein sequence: CASSLERVAYGYTF.

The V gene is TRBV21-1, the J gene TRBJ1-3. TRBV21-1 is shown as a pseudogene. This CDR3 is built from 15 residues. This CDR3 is CASSNLSSSGNTIYF. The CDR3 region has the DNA TGTGCCAGCAGCAATCTCTCTAGCTCTGGAAACACCATATATTTT.

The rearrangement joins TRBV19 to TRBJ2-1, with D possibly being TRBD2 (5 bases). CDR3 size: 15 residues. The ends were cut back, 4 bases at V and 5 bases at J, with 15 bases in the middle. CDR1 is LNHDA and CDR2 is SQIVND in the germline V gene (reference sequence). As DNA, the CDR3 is TGTGCCAGTAGTAAAGGACTCCCTCGGGACAATGAGCAGTTCTTC. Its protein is CASSKGLPRDNEQFF. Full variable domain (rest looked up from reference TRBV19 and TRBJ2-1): DGGITQSPKYLFRKEGQNVTLSCEQNLNHDAMYWYRQDPGQGLRLIYYSQIVNDFQKGDIAEGYSVSREKKESFPLTVTSAQKNPTAFYLCASSKGLPRDNEQFFGPGTRLTVL.

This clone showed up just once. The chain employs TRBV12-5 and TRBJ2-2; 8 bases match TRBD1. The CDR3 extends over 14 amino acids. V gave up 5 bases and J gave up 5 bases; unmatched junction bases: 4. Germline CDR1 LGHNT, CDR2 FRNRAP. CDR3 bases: TGTGCTAGTGGTCTGTACAGGGGGACCGGGGAGCTGTTTTTT. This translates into CASGLYRGTGELFF.

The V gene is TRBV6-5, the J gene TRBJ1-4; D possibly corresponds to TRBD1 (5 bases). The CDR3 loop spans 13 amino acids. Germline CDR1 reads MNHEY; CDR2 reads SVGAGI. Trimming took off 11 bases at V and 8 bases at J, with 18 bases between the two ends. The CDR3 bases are TGTGCCTCTAACCCCCAGGGTGTGGAAAAACTGTTTTTT. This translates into CASNPQGVEKLFF.

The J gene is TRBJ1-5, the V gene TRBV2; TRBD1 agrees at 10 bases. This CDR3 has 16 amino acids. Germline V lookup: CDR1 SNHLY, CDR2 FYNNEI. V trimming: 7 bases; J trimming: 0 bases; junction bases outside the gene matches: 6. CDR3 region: CASTQDRGNSNQPQHF. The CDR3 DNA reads TGTGCCAGCACTCAGGACAGGGGGAATAGCAATCAGCCCCAGCATTTT.

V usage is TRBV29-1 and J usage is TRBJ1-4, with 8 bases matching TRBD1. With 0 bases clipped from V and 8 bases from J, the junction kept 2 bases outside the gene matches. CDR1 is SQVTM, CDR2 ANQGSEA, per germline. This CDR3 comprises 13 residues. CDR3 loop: CSVEDRGREKLFF. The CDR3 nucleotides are TGCAGCGTTGAAGACAGGGGGCGCGAAAAACTGTTTTTT.

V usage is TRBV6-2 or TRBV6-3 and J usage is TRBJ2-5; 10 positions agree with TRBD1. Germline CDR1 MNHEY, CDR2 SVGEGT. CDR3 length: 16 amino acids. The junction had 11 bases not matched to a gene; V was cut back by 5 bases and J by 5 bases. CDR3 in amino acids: CASSRDLGQGWETQYF. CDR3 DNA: TGTGCCAGCAGTCGGGACTTGGGACAGGGGTGGGAGACCCAGTACTTC.

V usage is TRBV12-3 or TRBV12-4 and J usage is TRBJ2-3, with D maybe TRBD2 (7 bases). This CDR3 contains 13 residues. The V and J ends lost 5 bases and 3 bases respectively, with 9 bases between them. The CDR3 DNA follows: TGTGCCAGCAGTCGGGGGGCAACAGATACGCAGTATTTT. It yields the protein CASSRGATDTQYF.